This T cell receptor (beta chain) was profiled in a study of T cells in localized non-small cell lung cancer. Germline V lookup: CDR1 ENHRY, CDR2 SYGVKD. CDR3 size: 15 residues. The V gene end was trimmed by 3 bases and the J gene end by 4 bases; junction bases not matched to a gene: 4. TCRdb's table, derived via immunoSEQ multiplex PCR, lists solely in-frame clones and lacks some. Here the sample spans 75,000 to 80,000 clones, 80% being singletons. This chain links TRBV10-3 with TRBJ2-1, with TRBD2 matching 9 bases. This TCR derives from a female donor over 55 with stage I lung adenocarcinoma. Material: peripheral blood, obtained before any cancer treatment. CDR3 in amino acids: CAISDSGGAYNEQFF. The DNA for the CDR3 is TGTGCCATCAGTGATAGCGGGGGAGCTTACAATGAGCAGTTCTTC.